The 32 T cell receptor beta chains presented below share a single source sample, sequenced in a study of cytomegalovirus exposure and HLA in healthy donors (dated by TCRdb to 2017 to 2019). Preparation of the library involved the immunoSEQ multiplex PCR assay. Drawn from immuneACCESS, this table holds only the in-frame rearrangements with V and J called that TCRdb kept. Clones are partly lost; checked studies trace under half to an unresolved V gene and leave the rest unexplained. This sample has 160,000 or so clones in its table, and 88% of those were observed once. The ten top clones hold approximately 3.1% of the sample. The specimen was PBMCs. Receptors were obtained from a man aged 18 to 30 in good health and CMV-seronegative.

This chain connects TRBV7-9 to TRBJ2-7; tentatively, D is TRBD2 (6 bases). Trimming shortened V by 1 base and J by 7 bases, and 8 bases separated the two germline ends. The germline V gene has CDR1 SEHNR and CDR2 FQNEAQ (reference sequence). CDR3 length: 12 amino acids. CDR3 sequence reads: CASSLDSGEQYV. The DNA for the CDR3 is TGTGCCAGCAGCTTAGATAGCGGTGAGCAGTACGTC.

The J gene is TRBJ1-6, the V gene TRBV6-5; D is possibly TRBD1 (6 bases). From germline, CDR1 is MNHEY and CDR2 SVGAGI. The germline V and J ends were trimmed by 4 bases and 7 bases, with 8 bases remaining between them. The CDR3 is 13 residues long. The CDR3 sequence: CASSWTENSPLHF. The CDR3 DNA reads TGTGCCAGCAGTTGGACAGAGAATTCACCCCTCCACTTT.

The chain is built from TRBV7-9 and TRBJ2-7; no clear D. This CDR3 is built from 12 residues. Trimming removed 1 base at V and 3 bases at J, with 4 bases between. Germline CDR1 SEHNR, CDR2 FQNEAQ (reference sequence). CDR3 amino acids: CASSLVLYEQYF. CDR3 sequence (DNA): TGTGCCAGCAGCTTAGTTCTCTACGAGCAGTACTTC.

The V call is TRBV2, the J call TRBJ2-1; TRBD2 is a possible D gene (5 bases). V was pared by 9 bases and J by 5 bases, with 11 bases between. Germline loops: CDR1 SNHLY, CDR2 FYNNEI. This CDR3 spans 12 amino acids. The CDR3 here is CASLPGNNEQFF. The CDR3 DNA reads TGTGCCAGTCTCCCGGGGAACAATGAGCAGTTCTTC. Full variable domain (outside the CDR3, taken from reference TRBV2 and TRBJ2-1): EPEVTQTPSHQVTQMGQEVILRCVPISNHLYFYWYRQILGQKVEFLVSFYNNEISEKSEIFDDQFSVERPDGSNFTLKIRSTKLEDSAMYFCASLPGNNEQFFGPGTRLTVL.

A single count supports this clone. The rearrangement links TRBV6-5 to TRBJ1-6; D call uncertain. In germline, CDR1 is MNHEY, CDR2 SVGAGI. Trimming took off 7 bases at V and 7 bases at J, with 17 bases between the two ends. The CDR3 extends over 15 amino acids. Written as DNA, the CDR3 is TGTGCCAGCAATGGGCCGGTCGGCCTGAATTCACCCCTCCACTTT. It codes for CASNGPVGLNSPLHF.

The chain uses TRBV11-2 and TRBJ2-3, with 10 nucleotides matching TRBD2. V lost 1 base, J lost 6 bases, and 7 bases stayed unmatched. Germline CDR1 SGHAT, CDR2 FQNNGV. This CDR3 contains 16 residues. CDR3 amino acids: CASSLGASGSMDTQYF. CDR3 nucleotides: TGTGCCAGCAGCTTAGGGGCTAGCGGGAGCATGGATACGCAGTATTTT.

Here the CDR3 reads CASSQKTGVGNEKLFF. In DNA form, the CDR3 reads TGCGCCAGCAGCCAAAAGACAGGGGTCGGAAATGAAAAACTGTTTTTT. The chain is built from TRBV4-1 and TRBJ1-4, with 8 bases matching TRBD1. V gave up 2 bases and J gave up 5 bases; unmatched junction bases: 7. This CDR3 comprises 16 residues. The germline V gene has CDR1 MGHRA and CDR2 YSYEKL.

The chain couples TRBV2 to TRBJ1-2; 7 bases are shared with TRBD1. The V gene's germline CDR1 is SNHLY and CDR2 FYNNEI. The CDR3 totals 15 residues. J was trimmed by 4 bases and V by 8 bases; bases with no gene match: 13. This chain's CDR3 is CASAVDRAPIYGYTF. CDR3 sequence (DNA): TGTGCCAGCGCGGTCGACAGGGCCCCAATCTATGGCTACACCTTC.

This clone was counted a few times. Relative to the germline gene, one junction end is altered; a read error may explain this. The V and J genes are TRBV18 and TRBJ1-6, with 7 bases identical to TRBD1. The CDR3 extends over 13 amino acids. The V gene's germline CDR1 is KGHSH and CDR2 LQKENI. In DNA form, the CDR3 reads TGTGCCAGTTCACAGGGGAACAATTCACCCCTCCACTTT. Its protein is CASSQGNNSPLHF.

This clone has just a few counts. The CDR3 nucleotides are TGTGCCAGTAGTGCGGTGATTGGCACTGAAGCTTTCTTT. Translating gives CASSAVIGTEAFF. The chain recombines TRBV19 with TRBJ1-1; no clear D. Trimming stripped 5 bases from V and 4 bases from J, with 11 bases between. The germline V gene has CDR1 LNHDA and CDR2 SQIVND (reference sequence). CDR3 length: 13 amino acids. Filled out from reference TRBV19 and TRBJ1-1, the complete variable domain reads DGGITQSPKYLFRKEGQNVTLSCEQNLNHDAMYWYRQDPGQGLRLIYYSQIVNDFQKGDIAEGYSVSREKKESFPLTVTSAQKNPTAFYLCASSAVIGTEAFFGQGTRLTVV.

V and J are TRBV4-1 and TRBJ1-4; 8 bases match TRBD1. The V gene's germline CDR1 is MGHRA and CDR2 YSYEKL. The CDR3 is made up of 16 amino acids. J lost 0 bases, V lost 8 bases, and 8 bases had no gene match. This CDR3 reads CASFPRGPATNEKLFF. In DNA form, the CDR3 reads TGCGCCAGCTTCCCCAGGGGGCCTGCAACTAATGAAAAACTGTTTTTT.

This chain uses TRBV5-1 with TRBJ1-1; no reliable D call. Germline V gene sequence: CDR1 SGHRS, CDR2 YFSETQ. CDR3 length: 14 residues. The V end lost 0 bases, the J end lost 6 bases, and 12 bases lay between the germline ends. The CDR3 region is CASSLGSGMAEAFF. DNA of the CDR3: TGCGCCAGCAGCTTGGGCTCAGGAATGGCTGAAGCTTTCTTT.

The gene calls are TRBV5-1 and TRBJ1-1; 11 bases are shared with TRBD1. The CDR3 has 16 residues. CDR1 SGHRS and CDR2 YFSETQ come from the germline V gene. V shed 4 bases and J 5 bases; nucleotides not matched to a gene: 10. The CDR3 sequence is CASSTGQGAVSTEAFF. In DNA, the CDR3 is TGCGCCAGCAGCACCGGACAGGGGGCGGTTTCTACTGAAGCTTTCTTT.

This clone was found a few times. CDR3 protein: CASRLGEHSNYGYTF. CDR3 sequence (DNA): TGTGCCAGCAGACTCGGGGAACACTCGAACTATGGCTACACCTTC. V is TRBV6-1 and J is TRBJ1-2, with no clear D. Trimming stripped 6 bases from V and 2 bases from J, with 16 bases between. Germline loops: CDR1 MNHNS, CDR2 SASEGT. This CDR3 comprises 15 residues.

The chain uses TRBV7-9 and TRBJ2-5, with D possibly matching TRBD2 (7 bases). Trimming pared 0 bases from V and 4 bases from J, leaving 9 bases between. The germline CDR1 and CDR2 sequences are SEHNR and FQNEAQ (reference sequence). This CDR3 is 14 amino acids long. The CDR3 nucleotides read TGTGCCAGCAGCTTAGCGGGGGGGCTAGAGACCCAGTACTTC. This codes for CASSLAGGLETQYF. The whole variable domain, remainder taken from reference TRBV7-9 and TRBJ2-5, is DTGVSQNPRHKITKRGQNVTFRCDPISEHNRLYWYRQTLGQGPEFLTYFQNEAQLEKSRLLSDRFSAERPKGSFSTLEIQRTEQGDSAMYLCASSLAGGLETQYFGPGTRLLVL.

Here the CDR3 DNA reads TGTGCCAGCAGTGAGCGGCTAGCCGAGGAGACCCAGTACTTC. Translation: CASSERLAEETQYF. The chain combines TRBV2 with TRBJ2-5; a weak D match, TRBD2 (5 bases). Germline CDR1 is SNHLY and CDR2 is FYNNEI. The CDR3 runs 14 residues. V shed 3 bases and J shed 5 bases, with 13 bases lying between them.

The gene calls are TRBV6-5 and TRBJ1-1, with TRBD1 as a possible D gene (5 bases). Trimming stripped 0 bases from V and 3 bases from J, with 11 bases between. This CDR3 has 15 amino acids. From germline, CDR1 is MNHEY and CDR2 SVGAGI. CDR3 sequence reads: CASSYSSGGDTEAFF. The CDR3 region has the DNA TGTGCCAGCAGTTACTCGAGCGGGGGAGACACTGAAGCTTTCTTT.

The CDR3 here is CASSALAGDSTDTQYF. CDR3 coding DNA: TGTGCCAGCAGTGCCTTAGCGGGAGATAGCACAGATACGCAGTATTTT. The chain couples TRBV6-4 to TRBJ2-3; 9 bases match TRBD2. J lost 0 bases, V lost 4 bases, and 5 bases had no gene match. Germline-derived CDR1 and CDR2 are MRHNA and SNTAGT. The CDR3 runs 16 residues.

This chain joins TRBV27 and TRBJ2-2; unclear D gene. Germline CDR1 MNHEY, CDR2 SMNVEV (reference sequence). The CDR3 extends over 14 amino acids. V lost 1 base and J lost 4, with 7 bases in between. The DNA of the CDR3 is TGTGCCAGCAGTTTATACTCAGGCACCGGGGAGCTGTTTTTT. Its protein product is CASSLYSGTGELFF.

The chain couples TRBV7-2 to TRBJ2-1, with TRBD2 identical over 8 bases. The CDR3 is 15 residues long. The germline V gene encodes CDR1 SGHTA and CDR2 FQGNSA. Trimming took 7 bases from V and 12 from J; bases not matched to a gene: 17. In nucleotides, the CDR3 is TGTGCCAGCACCCCCCAAGGAGCGGGGGCCCGTGGGCAGTTCTTC. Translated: CASTPQGAGARGQFF.

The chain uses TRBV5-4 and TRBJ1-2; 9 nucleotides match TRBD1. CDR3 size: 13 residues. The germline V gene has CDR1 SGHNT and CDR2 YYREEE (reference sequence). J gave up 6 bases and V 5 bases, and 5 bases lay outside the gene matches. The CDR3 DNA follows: TGTGCCAGCAGTCCCACAGGGGGCAATGGCTACACCTTC. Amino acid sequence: CASSPTGGNGYTF. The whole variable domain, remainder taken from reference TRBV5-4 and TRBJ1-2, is ETGVTQSPTHLIKTRGQQVTLRCSSQSGHNTVSWYQQALGQGPQFIFQYYREEENGRGNFPPRFSGLQFPNYSSELNVNALELDDSALYLCASSPTGGNGYTFGSGTRLTVV.

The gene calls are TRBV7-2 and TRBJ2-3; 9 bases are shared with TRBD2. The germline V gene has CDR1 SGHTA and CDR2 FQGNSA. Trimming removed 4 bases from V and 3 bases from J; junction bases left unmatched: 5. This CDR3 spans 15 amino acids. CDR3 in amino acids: CASSSLGLATDTQYF. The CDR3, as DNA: TGTGCCAGCAGCTCACTGGGACTAGCTACAGATACGCAGTATTTT.

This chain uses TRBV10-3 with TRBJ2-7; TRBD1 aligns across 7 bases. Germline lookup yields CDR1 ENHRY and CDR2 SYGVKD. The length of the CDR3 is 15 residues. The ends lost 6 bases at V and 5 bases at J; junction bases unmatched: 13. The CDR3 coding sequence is TGTGCCATCAGCTTCGGGACAGATGAATACAACGAGCAGTACTTC. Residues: CAISFGTDEYNEQYF.

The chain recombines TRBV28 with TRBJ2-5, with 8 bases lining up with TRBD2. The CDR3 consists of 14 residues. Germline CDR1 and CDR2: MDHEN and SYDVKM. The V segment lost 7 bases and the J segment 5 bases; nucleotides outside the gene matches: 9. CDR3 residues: CASIRGGSEETQYF. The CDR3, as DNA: TGTGCCAGCATCCGGGGGGGAAGTGAGGAGACCCAGTACTTC.

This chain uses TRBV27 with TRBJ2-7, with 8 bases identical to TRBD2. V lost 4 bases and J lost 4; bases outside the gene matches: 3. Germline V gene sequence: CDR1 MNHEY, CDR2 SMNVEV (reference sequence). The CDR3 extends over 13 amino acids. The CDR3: CASSSGLDYEQYF. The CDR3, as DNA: TGTGCCAGCAGTTCGGGACTAGATTACGAGCAGTACTTC.

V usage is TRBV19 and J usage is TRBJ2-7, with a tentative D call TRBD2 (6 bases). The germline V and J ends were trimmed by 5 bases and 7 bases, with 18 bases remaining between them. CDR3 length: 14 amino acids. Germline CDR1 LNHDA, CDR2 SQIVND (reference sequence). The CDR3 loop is CASSVGRGIAEQYF. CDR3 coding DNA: TGTGCCAGTAGTGTGGGACGGGGGATCGCGGAGCAGTACTTC.

The CDR3 DNA reads as TGCAGCGGGACAGTGACGAACACTGAAGCTTTCTTT. Its protein is CSGTVTNTEAFF. The chain links TRBV29-1 to TRBJ1-1; TRBD1 is a possible D gene (6 bases). The CDR3 covers 12 residues. Germline CDR1 is SQVTM and CDR2 is ANQGSEA. V lost 7 bases to trimming and J lost 1 base, with 10 bases between them. The full variable domain, rest sourced from reference TRBV29-1 and TRBJ1-1, is SAVISQKPSRDICQRGTSLTIQCQVDSQVTMMFWYRQQPGQSLTLIATANQGSEATYESGFVIDKFPISRPNLTFSTLTVSNMSPEDSSIYLCSGTVTNTEAFFGQGTRLTVV.

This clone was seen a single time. The CDR3 reads CASSLGGATQYF. The CDR3 region has the DNA TGTGCCAGCAGCTTGGGGGGAGCGACCCAGTACTTC. This chain links TRBV11-3 with TRBJ2-5, with D possibly matching TRBD2 (6 bases). This CDR3 has 12 residues. V was shortened by 3 bases and J by 7 bases, with 9 bases between the two germline ends. Looked up from germline, CDR1 is SGHNT and CDR2 is YENEEA. Full variable domain (remainder filled in from reference TRBV11-3 and TRBJ2-5): EAGVVQSPRYKIIEKKQPVAFWCNPISGHNTLYWYLQNLGQGPELLIRYENEEAVDDSQLPKDRFSAERLKGVDSTLKIQPAELGDSAVYLCASSLGGATQYFGPGTRLLVL.

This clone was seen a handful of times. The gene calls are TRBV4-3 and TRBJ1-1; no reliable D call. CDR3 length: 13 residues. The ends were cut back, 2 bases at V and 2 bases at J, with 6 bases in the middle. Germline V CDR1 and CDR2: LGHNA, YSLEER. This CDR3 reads CASSQQENTEAFF. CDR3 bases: TGCGCCAGCAGCCAACAGGAAAACACTGAAGCTTTCTTT.

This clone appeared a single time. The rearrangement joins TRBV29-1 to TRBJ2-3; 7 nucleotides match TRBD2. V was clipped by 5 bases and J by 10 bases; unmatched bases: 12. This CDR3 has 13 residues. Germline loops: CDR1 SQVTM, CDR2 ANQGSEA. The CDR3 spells CSVTPTSVRSQYF. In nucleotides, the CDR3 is TGCAGCGTTACCCCTACTAGCGTGCGTTCGCAGTATTTT.

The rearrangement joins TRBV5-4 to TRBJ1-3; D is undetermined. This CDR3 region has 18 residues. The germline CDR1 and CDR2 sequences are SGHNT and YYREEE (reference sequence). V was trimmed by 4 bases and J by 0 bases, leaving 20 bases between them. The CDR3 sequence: CASSREAGNPFSGNTIYF. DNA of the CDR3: TGTGCCAGCAGCCGGGAGGCCGGGAACCCATTCTCTGGAAACACCATATATTTT.

CDR3 sequence: CATSSSSGLAGSTQYF. CDR3 DNA sequence: TGTGCCACCAGCAGCTCTTCGGGACTAGCGGGAAGTACGCAGTATTTT. The gene calls are TRBV15 and TRBJ2-3; 13 bases are shared with TRBD2. The CDR3 consists of 16 residues. J gave up 8 bases and V 3 bases, and 8 bases lay outside the gene matches. Germline values: CDR1 LNHNV, CDR2 YYDKDF (reference sequence).